The TCR beta chain under discussion was sequenced for a study of blood T cell repertoires in COVID-19. The V gene lost 0 bases and the J gene lost 2 bases, with 11 bases spanning the gap. The CDR3 runs 15 residues. CDR1 is MNHNS, CDR2 SASEGT, per germline. Only in-frame clones appear in the TCRdb table, and some are missing; sequencing was by immunoSEQ multiplex PCR. This table holds under 200,000 clones, over 70% found once. The J gene is TRBJ2-7, the V gene TRBV6-1, with TRBD1 as a possible D gene (6 bases). This receptor was taken from a woman aged 60-75 years who had recovered from COVID-19. Sequencing input: PBMCs or T cells enriched from blood (not recorded which). The CDR3 DNA follows: TGTGCCAGCAGTGAAGCTTCAGGGGCCGCCTACGAGCAGTACTTC. Translation gives CASSEASGAAYEQYF.